The rows below give T cell receptor beta chains drawn from one sample of a study of T cell responses to AZD1222 COVID-19 vaccine. Clones were read by immunoSEQ multiplex PCR, and TCRdb kept only the in-frame ones, dropping some. This table holds some 130,000 clones, around 93% found once. The source was peripheral blood, collected 28 days after the second AZD1222 dose. The source of these receptors is an adult who received the AZD1222 COVID-19 vaccine. Both conserved end residues are part of each CDR3. A D gene is named only where the DNA matches it firmly. Some rows have no size entry. The others give once, few or many, or a class for an expanded clone.

clone_size: once
j_call: TRBJ2-6
v_call: TRBV19
d_call: TRBD1
cdr3_aa: CASSHGWNRGHSGANVLTF
cdr3_nt: TGTGCCAGTAGTCATGGGTGGAACAGGGGGCACTCTGGGGCCAACGTCCTGACTTTC

clone_size: -
j_call: TRBJ2-7
v_call: TRBV30
d_call: TRBD2
cdr3_aa: CAWKPAGGLDEQYF
cdr3_nt: TGTGCCTGGAAGCCAGCGGGGGGGCTGGACGAGCAGTACTTC

clone_size: -
j_call: TRBJ2-5
v_call: TRBV7-6
d_call: TRBD2
cdr3_aa: CASSSRLAGVGETQYF
cdr3_nt: TGTGCCAGCAGCTCCAGACTAGCGGGGGTAGGGGAGACCCAGTACTTC

clone_size: few
j_call: TRBJ1-2
v_call: TRBV6-5
d_call: -
cdr3_aa: CASSYSADSVYGYTF
cdr3_nt: TGTGCCAGCAGTTACTCCGCGGACAGCGTCTATGGCTACACCTTC

clone_size: -
j_call: TRBJ2-3
v_call: TRBV19
d_call: -
cdr3_aa: CASKVGGTDTQYF
cdr3_nt: TGTGCCAGTAAGGTCGGGGGTACAGATACGCAGTATTTT

clone_size: -
j_call: TRBJ2-7
v_call: TRBV7-9
d_call: TRBD2
cdr3_aa: CASRPGLAGGDYEQYF
cdr3_nt: TGTGCCAGCAGACCGGGACTAGCGGGGGGCGACTACGAGCAGTACTTC

clone_size: -
j_call: TRBJ2-2
v_call: TRBV3-1/TRBV3-2
d_call: -
cdr3_aa: CASSPSPTYTGELFF
cdr3_nt: TGTGCCAGCAGCCCCTCGCCGACTTACACCGGGGAGCTGTTTTTT

clone_size: -
j_call: TRBJ2-3
v_call: TRBV6-2/TRBV6-3
d_call: TRBD2
cdr3_aa: CASSYLTSGDRGRFIHTQYF
cdr3_nt: TGTGCCAGCAGTTACCTGACTAGCGGGGATCGAGGGCGGTTTATACATACGCAGTATTTT

clone_size: -
j_call: TRBJ2-6
v_call: TRBV4-1
d_call: -
cdr3_aa: CASSPNSGANVLTF
cdr3_nt: TGCGCCAGCAGCCCAAACTCCGGGGCCAACGTCCTGACTTTC

clone_size: -
j_call: TRBJ2-2
v_call: TRBV5-6
d_call: -
cdr3_aa: CASSRSEGAGELFF
cdr3_nt: TGTGCCAGCAGTCGCTCCGAGGGCGCCGGGGAGCTGTTTTTT

clone_size: once
j_call: TRBJ1-3
v_call: TRBV19
d_call: -
cdr3_aa: CASTLNKGTGYSGNTIYF
cdr3_nt: TGTGCCAGTACCCTAAATAAGGGTACAGGCTACTCTGGAAACACCATATATTTT

clone_size: once
j_call: TRBJ1-6
v_call: TRBV4-2
d_call: -
cdr3_aa: CASSQESQGGSPLHF
cdr3_nt: TGTGCCAGCAGCCAAGAGTCGCAGGGAGGATCACCCCTCCACTTT

clone_size: -
j_call: TRBJ1-4
v_call: TRBV7-9
d_call: -
cdr3_aa: CASSLGGMATNEKLFF
cdr3_nt: TGTGCCAGCAGCTTAGGAGGAATGGCAACTAATGAAAAACTGTTTTTT

clone_size: -
j_call: TRBJ1-3
v_call: TRBV5-5
d_call: -
cdr3_aa: CASSLGDRNTIYF
cdr3_nt: TGTGCCAGCAGCTTGGGTGACAGAAACACCATATATTTT

clone_size: -
j_call: TRBJ2-3
v_call: TRBV7-9
d_call: TRBD1
cdr3_aa: CASSPGTGGDTQYF
cdr3_nt: TGTGCCAGCAGCCCCGGGACAGGGGGCGATACGCAGTATTTT

clone_size: -
j_call: TRBJ2-1
v_call: TRBV5-1
d_call: -
cdr3_aa: CASSLFVGNNEQFF
cdr3_nt: TGCGCCAGCAGCTTGTTCGTAGGAAACAATGAGCAGTTCTTC

clone_size: few
j_call: TRBJ2-7
v_call: TRBV19
d_call: -
cdr3_aa: CASSKVTLRDEQYF
cdr3_nt: TGTGCCAGTAGTAAGGTAACGCTACGGGACGAGCAGTACTTC

clone_size: -
j_call: TRBJ2-2
v_call: TRBV28
d_call: -
cdr3_aa: CASSLGAGGPGELFF
cdr3_nt: TGTGCCAGCAGTTTAGGGGCAGGGGGGCCCGGGGAGCTGTTTTTT

clone_size: -
j_call: TRBJ1-1
v_call: TRBV27
d_call: -
cdr3_aa: CASSLQGGNTEAFF
cdr3_nt: TGTGCCAGCAGTTTACAGGGAGGGAACACTGAAGCTTTCTTT

clone_size: -
j_call: TRBJ2-1
v_call: TRBV19
d_call: TRBD2
cdr3_aa: CASSTGTRGVNEQFF
cdr3_nt: TGTGCCAGTAGTACCGGGACTAGAGGTGTCAATGAGCAGTTCTTC

clone_size: -
j_call: TRBJ1-1
v_call: TRBV7-9
d_call: -
cdr3_aa: CASSLEGITEAFF
cdr3_nt: TGTGCCAGCAGCTTAGAGGGTATCACTGAAGCTTTCTTT

clone_size: -
j_call: TRBJ1-5
v_call: TRBV28
d_call: -
cdr3_aa: CASSHRSQHF
cdr3_nt: TGTGCCAGCAGCCATCGGTCCCAGCATTTT

clone_size: -
j_call: TRBJ2-5
v_call: TRBV9
d_call: -
cdr3_aa: CASSVAGGLLETQYF
cdr3_nt: TGTGCCAGCAGCGTAGCTGGGGGGCTCTTGGAGACCCAGTACTTC